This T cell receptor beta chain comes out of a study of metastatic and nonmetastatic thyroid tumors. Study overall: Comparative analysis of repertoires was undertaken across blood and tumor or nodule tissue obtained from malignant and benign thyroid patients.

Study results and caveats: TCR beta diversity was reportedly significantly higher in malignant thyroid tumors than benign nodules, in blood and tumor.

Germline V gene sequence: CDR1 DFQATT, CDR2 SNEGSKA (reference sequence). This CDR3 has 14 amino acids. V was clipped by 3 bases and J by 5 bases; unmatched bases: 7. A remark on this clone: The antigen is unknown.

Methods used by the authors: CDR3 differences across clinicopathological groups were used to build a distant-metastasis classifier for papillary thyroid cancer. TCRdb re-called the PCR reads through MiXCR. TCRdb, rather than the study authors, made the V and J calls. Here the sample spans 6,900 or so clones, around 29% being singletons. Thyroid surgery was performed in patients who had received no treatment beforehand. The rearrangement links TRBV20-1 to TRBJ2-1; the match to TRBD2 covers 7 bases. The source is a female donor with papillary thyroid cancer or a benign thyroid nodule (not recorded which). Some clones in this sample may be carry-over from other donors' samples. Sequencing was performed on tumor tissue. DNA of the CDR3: TGCAGTGCTAGCCAGGGACTACCCAACAATGAGCAGTTCTTC. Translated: CSASQGLPNNEQFF.